Listed below are T cell receptor beta chains from one sample, sequenced in a study of CD8 T cells in ankylosing spondylitis. TCRdb reanalysed the 5' RACE reads using MiXCR and keeps one entry per CDR3 protein. Of 250,000 or so distinct CDR3 sequences listed, more than 20% are singletons. Sequenced sample: blood, either unsorted or a sorted T cell fraction (not recorded which). The receptors originated from a male donor with ankylosing spondylitis or in good health (not recorded which). Each CDR3 is given with its conserved first and last residue. Each record gives: CDR3 length, V gene, D gene, CDR3 protein. D genes are given only for firm matches.

16 TRBV10-3 TRBD1 CAISVLRDRGSYEQYF
13 TRBV2 NA CASKFEVHNEQFF
16 TRBV20-1 NA CSASSSLTGTEETQYF
16 TRBV20-1 TRBD1 CSADPRRGQPRYGYTF
15 TRBV29-1 NA CSVRTGVSGANVLTF
16 TRBV2 NA CASSVHPGAVWNEQFF
14 TRBV10-3 NA CAISQPRSQETQYF
11 TRBV20-1 NA CSASIKETQYF
14 TRBV10-3 NA CAISEAGGFRDYTF
16 TRBV6-1 TRBD2 CASTESAGARVKTQYF
15 TRBV12-3/TRBV12-4 NA CASSFGPPSSYEQYF
15 TRBV20-1 TRBD2 CSASSASGAPDTQYF
17 TRBV20-1 TRBD2 CSARDQLAGGPLETQYF
16 TRBV25-1 NA CASSANYHPRPYEQYF
15 TRBV20-1 TRBD2 CSAREGAGGSYEQYF
12 TRBV19 NA CASRGDPHAQYF
15 TRBV5-4 TRBD2 CASSTGTSGGGELFF
13 TRBV3-1 NA CASSRIRGSEQYF
15 TRBV14 TRBD1 CASSPLEGARNEQFF
17 TRBV6-1 NA CASSGRRRSTYSYEQYF
13 TRBV10-3 TRBD1 CASTGGEGETQYF
13 TRBV6-1 NA CASRSVRGQPQHF
13 TRBV20-1 NA CSASWSGRNEQFF
15 TRBV29-1 TRBD2 CSVEPSGGNTGELFF
14 TRBV2 NA CASSEAGGAETQYF
14 TRBV7-9 NA CASSWTQGRDTQYF
13 TRBV12-3/TRBV12-4 NA CASSLLGFYEQYF
15 TRBV5-6 NA CASSRLASSNNEQFF
14 TRBV10-3 NA CAISESGGDTEAFF
15 TRBV12-3/TRBV12-4 NA CASSSATGYYSPLHF
12 TRBV20-1 NA CSAKRTPDTQYF
11 TRBV20-1 NA CSARVGETQYF
18 TRBV9 TRBD2 CASSVAGSGGGNTGELFF
12 TRBV6-1 NA CASKGHLYGYTF
14 TRBV20-1 TRBD1 CSARDRGARNTIYF
12 TRBV20-1 NA CSARDRQETQYF
13 TRBV29-1 TRBD1 CSVRTGGTDTQYF
14 TRBV29-1 NA CSVGDGTFQETQYF
16 TRBV7-8 TRBD1 CASSPRTGAYNSPLHF
16 TRBV15 NA CATSRYQDPSYNEQFF
15 TRBV7-6 TRBD1 CASSGRTGGEREQFF
14 TRBV28 NA CASSFSGLSQPQHF
14 TRBV29-1 NA CSVVTGSSTDTQYF
14 TRBV20-1 NA CSASTDISNQPQHF
14 TRBV6-1 TRBD1 CASKGTGVTDTQYF
11 TRBV20-1 NA CSASSEDTQYF
15 TRBV5-6 TRBD1 CASSWGTGSTDTQYF
19 TRBV2 NA CACSSLPGLVTMSPNEQFF
14 TRBV7-2 TRBD1 CASSLRGQGNGYTF
15 TRBV20-1 TRBD2 CSARRASGAHNEQFF
13 TRBV12-3/TRBV12-4 TRBD1 CASTRQGSYEQYF
15 TRBV5-1 NA CASQKDVANYNEQFF
12 TRBV6-5 NA CASSTADTRAFF
14 TRBV19 NA CASSPGGYTDTQYF
14 TRBV14 NA CASSQEPWSTEAFF